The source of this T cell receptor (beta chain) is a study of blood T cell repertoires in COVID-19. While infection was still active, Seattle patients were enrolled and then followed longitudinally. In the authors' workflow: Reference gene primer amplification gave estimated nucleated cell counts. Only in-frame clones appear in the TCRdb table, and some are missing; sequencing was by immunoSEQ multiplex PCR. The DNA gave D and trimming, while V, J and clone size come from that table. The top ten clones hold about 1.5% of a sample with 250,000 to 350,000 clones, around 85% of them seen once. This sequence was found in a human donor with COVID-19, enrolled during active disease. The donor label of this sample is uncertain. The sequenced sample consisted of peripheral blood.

The CDR3 coding sequence is TGTGCCAGTCGTCTCCACAGGGGCAATCAGCCCCAGCATTTT. Encoded protein: CASRLHRGNQPQHF. The gene calls are TRBV19 and TRBJ1-5, with D possibly being TRBD1 (6 bases). The germline V gene encodes CDR1 LNHDA and CDR2 SQIVND (reference sequence). The CDR3 has 14 residues. Trimming left V 8 bases short and J 2 bases short, with 13 bases between. Using reference TRBV19 and TRBJ1-5 for the parts outside the CDR3, the full variable domain is DGGITQSPKYLFRKEGQNVTLSCEQNLNHDAMYWYRQDPGQGLRLIYYSQIVNDFQKGDIAEGYSVSREKKESFPLTVTSAQKNPTAFYLCASRLHRGNQPQHFGDGTRLSIL.